Listed below are T cell receptor beta chains from one sample, sequenced in a study of response to subunit inactivated influenza vaccine. A single record per CDR3 protein comes from TCRdb applying MiXCR to the RT-PCR reads. The repertoire holds around 570,000 distinct CDR3 sequences, with roughly 8.2% as singletons. The material was PBMCs from blood, obtained less than 25 months after vaccination. Receptors originate from a man aged 50-75 years who received an inactivated influenza vaccine. Each CDR3 is given with its conserved first and last residue. D genes are given only for firm matches. A clone size is listed for some rows: how often the clone was seen (once, few, many), or a class if it is expanded.

d_gene: -; abundance: many; j_gene: TRBJ2-7; v_gene: TRBV6-5; CDR3aa: CASTSVGVPYEQYF; CDR3nt: TGTGCCAGCACTTCAGTAGGAGTTCCCTACGAGCAGTACTTC
d_gene: TRBD2; abundance: many; j_gene: TRBJ2-5; v_gene: TRBV9; CDR3aa: CASSVGPLAEETQYF; CDR3nt: TGTGCCAGCAGCGTCGGACCTCTAGCGGAAGAGACCCAGTACTTC
d_gene: TRBD1; abundance: -; j_gene: TRBJ1-1; v_gene: TRBV10-3; CDR3aa: CAIRGGTGWTEAFF; CDR3nt: TGTGCCATCAGAGGAGGGACAGGGTGGACTGAAGCTTTCTTT
d_gene: TRBD2; abundance: few; j_gene: TRBJ2-3; v_gene: TRBV11-2; CDR3aa: CASSWTRTSGLAEDTQYF; CDR3nt: TGTGCCAGCAGCTGGACTCGGACTAGCGGGTTGGCGGAAGATACGCAGTATTTT
d_gene: TRBD2; abundance: many; j_gene: TRBJ2-5; v_gene: TRBV20-1; CDR3aa: CSARGTSLQETQYF; CDR3nt: TGCAGTGCTAGAGGGACTAGCCTGCAGGAGACCCAGTACTTC
d_gene: -; abundance: few; j_gene: TRBJ1-6; v_gene: TRBV11-2; CDR3aa: CATRAGHNSPLHF; CDR3nt: TGTGCCACGCGGGCGGGGCATAATTCACCCCTCCACTTT
d_gene: TRBD1; abundance: -; j_gene: TRBJ2-7; v_gene: TRBV18; CDR3aa: CASSKPGQPSYEQYF; CDR3nt: TGTGCCAGCTCTAAACCGGGACAGCCTTCCTACGAGCAGTACTTC
d_gene: TRBD1; abundance: many; j_gene: TRBJ2-1; v_gene: TRBV6-5; CDR3aa: CASSSRTGVKLSEQFF; CDR3nt: TGTGCCAGCAGTTCCAGGACAGGGGTGAAGTTGAGTGAGCAGTTCTTC
d_gene: -; abundance: many; j_gene: TRBJ2-3; v_gene: TRBV10-3; CDR3aa: CALRQGRTTDTQYF; CDR3nt: TGTGCCCTACGGCAAGGGAGAACGACAGATACGCAGTATTTT
d_gene: -; abundance: many; j_gene: TRBJ2-7; v_gene: TRBV20-1; CDR3aa: CSARDLHHPYEQYF; CDR3nt: TGCAGTGCTAGAGATCTCCACCACCCCTACGAGCAGTACTTC
d_gene: -; abundance: -; j_gene: TRBJ2-1; v_gene: TRBV12-3/TRBV12-4; CDR3aa: CASITGTSRYNEQFF; CDR3nt: TGTGCCAGCATTACCGGGACCAGCAGGTACAATGAGCAGTTCTTC
d_gene: -; abundance: -; j_gene: TRBJ2-1; v_gene: TRBV19; CDR3aa: CASSIRQGSIYNEQFF; CDR3nt: TGTGCCAGTAGTATTAGGCAGGGGAGTATTTACAATGAGCAGTTCTTC
d_gene: -; abundance: -; j_gene: TRBJ2-7; v_gene: TRBV20-1; CDR3aa: CSASGQTGGQYF; CDR3nt: TGCAGTGCTAGCGGACAGACTGGGGGGCAGTACTTC
d_gene: -; abundance: many; j_gene: TRBJ1-5; v_gene: TRBV5-5; CDR3aa: CASSFLSGDSNQPQHF; CDR3nt: TGTGCCAGCAGTTTTTTGTCGGGGGATAGCAATCAGCCCCAGCATTTT
d_gene: -; abundance: -; j_gene: TRBJ2-2; v_gene: TRBV4-1; CDR3aa: CASSQGWGPDTGELFF; CDR3nt: TGCGCCAGCAGCCAAGGGTGGGGCCCTGACACCGGGGAGCTGTTTTTT
d_gene: TRBD2; abundance: few; j_gene: TRBJ2-3; v_gene: TRBV7-2; CDR3aa: CASSLSGGGGDTQYF; CDR3nt: TGTGCCAGCAGCCTAAGCGGGGGGGGCGGTGATACGCAGTATTTT
d_gene: TRBD2; abundance: -; j_gene: TRBJ2-5; v_gene: TRBV28; CDR3aa: CAFSRVLLAGKETQYF; CDR3nt: TGTGCCTTCTCTCGGGTCCTGCTAGCGGGAAAAGAGACCCAGTACTTC
d_gene: -; abundance: few; j_gene: TRBJ2-7; v_gene: TRBV7-9; CDR3aa: CASSFAAGNYEQYF; CDR3nt: TGTGCCAGCAGCTTCGCTGCGGGAAACTACGAGCAGTACTTC
d_gene: TRBD2; abundance: -; j_gene: TRBJ2-1; v_gene: TRBV3-1; CDR3aa: CASSPGLAGGGNEQFF; CDR3nt: TGTGCCAGCAGCCCCGGACTAGCGGGGGGCGGTAATGAGCAGTTCTTC
d_gene: -; abundance: few; j_gene: TRBJ2-4; v_gene: TRBV6-5; CDR3aa: CASSSLNIQYF; CDR3nt: TGTGCCAGCAGTTCCCTAAACATTCAGTACTTC
d_gene: -; abundance: few; j_gene: TRBJ2-3; v_gene: TRBV6-2/TRBV6-3; CDR3aa: CASSYSLYLAERTDTQYF; CDR3nt: TGTGCCAGCAGTTACTCCTTATACTTAGCGGAACGCACAGATACGCAGTATTTT
d_gene: TRBD2; abundance: -; j_gene: TRBJ2-5; v_gene: TRBV9; CDR3aa: CASSGTSGSIETQYF; CDR3nt: TGTGCCAGCAGCGGGACTAGCGGGAGTATAGAGACCCAGTACTTC
d_gene: -; abundance: few; j_gene: TRBJ2-3; v_gene: TRBV7-3; CDR3aa: CASSPGVPATDTQYF; CDR3nt: TGTGCCAGCAGCCCCGGGGTGCCGGCGACCGATACGCAGTATTTT
d_gene: TRBD2; abundance: few; j_gene: TRBJ2-5; v_gene: TRBV23-1; CDR3aa: CASPRGAGGNFQETQYF; CDR3nt: TGCGCCAGCCCCCGCGGAGCGGGAGGGAACTTCCAAGAGACCCAGTACTTC
d_gene: -; abundance: few; j_gene: TRBJ1-6; v_gene: TRBV7-2; CDR3aa: CASSLTGLPPLHF; CDR3nt: TGTGCCAGCAGCTTGACAGGTCTCCCACCCCTCCACTTT
d_gene: TRBD2; abundance: -; j_gene: TRBJ2-7; v_gene: TRBV6-2/TRBV6-3; CDR3aa: CASSRRSSGISYEQYF; CDR3nt: TGTGCCAGCAGTCGCCGATCTAGCGGGATCTCCTACGAGCAGTACTTC
d_gene: -; abundance: few; j_gene: TRBJ2-1; v_gene: TRBV7-2; CDR3aa: CASSFVSTGVRNEQFF; CDR3nt: TGTGCCAGCAGCTTTGTGTCGACAGGAGTCCGCAATGAGCAGTTCTTC
d_gene: TRBD2; abundance: once; j_gene: TRBJ2-1; v_gene: TRBV20-1; CDR3aa: CSARGTSGPEQFF; CDR3nt: TGCAGTGCTAGAGGGACTAGCGGGCCTGAGCAGTTCTTC
d_gene: TRBD1; abundance: many; j_gene: TRBJ2-5; v_gene: TRBV10-3; CDR3aa: CAIGAGTGKETQYF; CDR3nt: TGTGCCATCGGTGCCGGGACAGGGAAAGAGACCCAGTACTTC
d_gene: -; abundance: -; j_gene: TRBJ2-1; v_gene: TRBV7-2; CDR3aa: CASSLTAVMAQTDEQFF; CDR3nt: TGTGCCAGCAGCTTAACAGCAGTGATGGCCCAAACCGATGAGCAGTTCTTC
d_gene: -; abundance: -; j_gene: TRBJ1-3; v_gene: TRBV4-3; CDR3aa: CASSQDLRNTIYF; CDR3nt: TGCGCCAGCAGCCAAGATTTAAGAAACACCATATATTTT
d_gene: TRBD2; abundance: many; j_gene: TRBJ2-7; v_gene: TRBV6-2/TRBV6-3; CDR3aa: CASTGLAGGAYEQYF; CDR3nt: TGTGCCAGCACCGGACTAGCGGGGGGCGCCTACGAGCAGTACTTC
d_gene: -; abundance: few; j_gene: TRBJ2-5; v_gene: TRBV5-1; CDR3aa: CASSLVYQETQYF; CDR3nt: TGCGCCAGCAGCTTGGTCTACCAAGAGACCCAGTACTTC
d_gene: -; abundance: many; j_gene: TRBJ2-3; v_gene: TRBV4-3; CDR3aa: CASSQDTGTGGTQYF; CDR3nt: TGCGCCAGCAGCCAAGATACCGGGACGGGCGGTACGCAGTATTTT
d_gene: -; abundance: -; j_gene: TRBJ2-3; v_gene: TRBV28; CDR3aa: CASSFQVTDTQYF; CDR3nt: TGTGCCAGCAGTTTCCAGGTTACAGATACGCAGTATTTT
d_gene: -; abundance: many; j_gene: TRBJ1-2; v_gene: TRBV6-5; CDR3aa: CASSSGGSGYTF; CDR3nt: TGTGCCAGCAGCTCGGGGGGAAGTGGCTACACCTTC
d_gene: -; abundance: few; j_gene: TRBJ2-7; v_gene: TRBV28; CDR3aa: CASHDRVGAEGQYF; CDR3nt: TGTGCCAGCCATGATCGGGTCGGAGCTGAGGGGCAGTACTTC
d_gene: -; abundance: few; j_gene: TRBJ2-3; v_gene: TRBV7-2; CDR3aa: CASSPQVLTDTQYF; CDR3nt: TGTGCCAGCAGCCCTCAAGTTCTCACAGATACGCAGTATTTT
d_gene: TRBD1; abundance: few; j_gene: TRBJ1-1; v_gene: TRBV5-1; CDR3aa: CASSLEAGGLPEAFF; CDR3nt: TGCGCCAGCAGCTTGGAGGCAGGGGGCTTGCCTGAAGCTTTCTTT
d_gene: -; abundance: -; j_gene: TRBJ2-7; v_gene: TRBV7-2; CDR3aa: CASSWVSSYEQYF; CDR3nt: TGTGCCAGCAGCTGGGTATCTTCCTACGAGCAGTACTTC
d_gene: TRBD2; abundance: -; j_gene: TRBJ2-5; v_gene: TRBV20-1; CDR3aa: CSASGLAGGSLQETQYF; CDR3nt: TGCAGTGCTAGTGGCCTAGCGGGAGGGTCCCTCCAAGAGACCCAGTACTTC